This is a list of T cell receptor beta chains from one sample in a study of T-cell reconstitution after alpha-beta-depleted transplantation in children. In TCRdb, the PCR reads were re-called with MiXCR into one record per CDR3 protein. The data hold under 300,000 distinct CDR3 sequences, with 11% observed a single time. The input for sequencing was peripheral blood, taken 180 days after TCRalphabeta/CD19-depleted stem cell transplant. These receptors came from a male patient aged 2-10 years who had a stem cell transplant for chronic granulomatous disease, so the T cells may come from the graft donor. Each CDR3 is given with its conserved first and last residue. Fields, in order: CDR3 DNA, CDR3 protein, J gene, D gene, clone size, V gene. A D gene is named only where the DNA matches it firmly. The size entry is marked missing in some rows and otherwise reads once, few, many or a size class.

CDR3 DNA: TGCAGCGTTGTTATAGGGCTCCAAGAGACCCAGTACTTC
CDR3 protein: CSVVIGLQETQYF
J gene: TRBJ2-5
D gene: NA
clone size: many
V gene: TRBV29-1

CDR3 DNA: TGTGCCAGCAGCTCTACAGGGAGCGAGAACGAGCAGTACTTC
CDR3 protein: CASSSTGSENEQYF
J gene: TRBJ2-7
D gene: NA
clone size: many
V gene: TRBV7-9

CDR3 DNA: TGCAGTGCTATACAGGGACGGAACCTTCAAGAGACCCAGTACTTC
CDR3 protein: CSAIQGRNLQETQYF
J gene: TRBJ2-5
D gene: NA
clone size: many
V gene: TRBV20-1

CDR3 DNA: TGCAGTGCTAGAAGGGGCAGGGATCAGCCCCAGCATTTT
CDR3 protein: CSARRGRDQPQHF
J gene: TRBJ1-5
D gene: NA
clone size: many
V gene: TRBV20-1

CDR3 DNA: TGTGCCAGCAGCGAGGGGAGTTGGGCCAAAAACATTCAGTACTTC
CDR3 protein: CASSEGSWAKNIQYF
J gene: TRBJ2-4
D gene: NA
clone size: many
V gene: TRBV27

CDR3 DNA: TGTGCCAGCAGCCCCCGGGGGGCCTGGGACAATGAGCAGTTCTTC
CDR3 protein: CASSPRGAWDNEQFF
J gene: TRBJ2-1
D gene: NA
clone size: many
V gene: TRBV9

CDR3 DNA: TGCGCCAGCAGAGACACTCAGGGAATAGATACGCAGTATTTT
CDR3 protein: CASRDTQGIDTQYF
J gene: TRBJ2-3
D gene: NA
clone size: NA
V gene: TRBV23-1

CDR3 DNA: TGCAGCGCCCGACAGGTTGGGCAGGAAGATACGCAGTATTTT
CDR3 protein: CSARQVGQEDTQYF
J gene: TRBJ2-3
D gene: NA
clone size: many
V gene: TRBV29-1

CDR3 DNA: TGTGCCAGCAGCTATCAGCAGGCGGGCTACGAGCAGTACTTC
CDR3 protein: CASSYQQAGYEQYF
J gene: TRBJ2-7
D gene: NA
clone size: many
V gene: TRBV7-2

CDR3 DNA: TGCAGTGCTTCCCCGTTGGCAGCGGGAGCGGAGACCCAGTACTTC
CDR3 protein: CSASPLAAGAETQYF
J gene: TRBJ2-5
D gene: TRBD2
clone size: many
V gene: TRBV20-1

CDR3 DNA: TGCAGTGCTAGAGTACTAGCCGGAAACTCCTACAATGAGCAGTTCTTC
CDR3 protein: CSARVLAGNSYNEQFF
J gene: TRBJ2-1
D gene: NA
clone size: many
V gene: TRBV20-1

CDR3 DNA: TGTGCCAGCAGCTTAGAGGGCGGCCAGCCCCAGCATTTT
CDR3 protein: CASSLEGGQPQHF
J gene: TRBJ1-5
D gene: NA
clone size: many
V gene: TRBV7-8

CDR3 DNA: TGTGCCAGCAGCCTCGGATTGGGGCGGTCTAATGAAAAACTGTTTTTT
CDR3 protein: CASSLGLGRSNEKLFF
J gene: TRBJ1-4
D gene: NA
clone size: few
V gene: TRBV3-1

CDR3 DNA: TGTGCCACCAGTGATCTTATCGAAGAGACCCAGTACTTC
CDR3 protein: CATSDLIEETQYF
J gene: TRBJ2-5
D gene: NA
clone size: many
V gene: TRBV24-1

CDR3 DNA: TGTGCCAGCACCCGACAGGACCTTCCCTACGAGCAGTACTTC
CDR3 protein: CASTRQDLPYEQYF
J gene: TRBJ2-7
D gene: NA
clone size: many
V gene: TRBV28

CDR3 DNA: TGTGCCAGCAGTTACGGGAACCCCAATCAGCCCCAGCATTTT
CDR3 protein: CASSYGNPNQPQHF
J gene: TRBJ1-5
D gene: NA
clone size: many
V gene: TRBV6-2/TRBV6-3

CDR3 DNA: TGTGCCACCAGTGATCCGGGGGGCGAGCAGTACTTC
CDR3 protein: CATSDPGGEQYF
J gene: TRBJ2-7
D gene: TRBD2
clone size: few
V gene: TRBV24-1

CDR3 DNA: TGTGCCAGCAGGATGCTCGGGGCGGGAGCCGGGGAGCTGTTTTTT
CDR3 protein: CASRMLGAGAGELFF
J gene: TRBJ2-2
D gene: TRBD2
clone size: NA
V gene: TRBV2

CDR3 DNA: TGCGCCAGCAGCCAAGGAGTGGGCCCAGATACGCAGTATTTT
CDR3 protein: CASSQGVGPDTQYF
J gene: TRBJ2-3
D gene: NA
clone size: many
V gene: TRBV4-3

CDR3 DNA: TGTGCCAGCAGCTTAGAAAAACAGGAGAACTATGGCTACACCTTC
CDR3 protein: CASSLEKQENYGYTF
J gene: TRBJ1-2
D gene: NA
clone size: many
V gene: TRBV7-2

CDR3 DNA: TGTGCCAGCAGTTTGGCCGGGAAAACATTCCCAGAGACCCAGTACTTC
CDR3 protein: CASSLAGKTFPETQYF
J gene: TRBJ2-5
D gene: NA
clone size: NA
V gene: TRBV12-3/TRBV12-4

CDR3 DNA: TGTGCCTGGAGCGTCGGTCGGGAGACCCAGTACTTC
CDR3 protein: CAWSVGRETQYF
J gene: TRBJ2-5
D gene: NA
clone size: few
V gene: TRBV30

CDR3 DNA: TGTGCCAGCAGCTGGGCGGGGGGGCGAACCACAGATACGCAGTATTTT
CDR3 protein: CASSWAGGRTTDTQYF
J gene: TRBJ2-3
D gene: TRBD2
clone size: many
V gene: TRBV7-2

CDR3 DNA: TGTGCCAGCAGTTTTCAGGGACGAAGGCAAGAGACCCAGTACTTC
CDR3 protein: CASSFQGRRQETQYF
J gene: TRBJ2-5
D gene: NA
clone size: NA
V gene: TRBV6-2/TRBV6-3

CDR3 DNA: TGTGCCAGCAGCTTAGCGGGGCTAGCGGGGGCAGATACGCAGTATTTT
CDR3 protein: CASSLAGLAGADTQYF
J gene: TRBJ2-3
D gene: TRBD2
clone size: many
V gene: TRBV5-1

CDR3 DNA: TGTGCCAGCAGCCGATACGGGTCTAACTATGGCTACACCTTC
CDR3 protein: CASSRYGSNYGYTF
J gene: TRBJ1-2
D gene: NA
clone size: NA
V gene: TRBV7-2

CDR3 DNA: TGTGCCAGCAGCGTAGTGGGTCTGGCAGTGGCTTTCTTT
CDR3 protein: CASSVVGLAVAFF
J gene: TRBJ1-1
D gene: NA
clone size: many
V gene: TRBV9

CDR3 DNA: TGCGCCAGCAGCTTTAGGGGCCACCAAGAGACCCAGTACTTC
CDR3 protein: CASSFRGHQETQYF
J gene: TRBJ2-5
D gene: NA
clone size: many
V gene: TRBV5-1

CDR3 DNA: TGCAGTGCTAGAAAAGTACACCACACCGGGGAGCTGTTTTTT
CDR3 protein: CSARKVHHTGELFF
J gene: TRBJ2-2
D gene: NA
clone size: NA
V gene: TRBV20-1

CDR3 DNA: TGCAGTGCTCCGACGCGACTCCACTCCTACGAGCAGTACTTC
CDR3 protein: CSAPTRLHSYEQYF
J gene: TRBJ2-7
D gene: NA
clone size: many
V gene: TRBV20-1

CDR3 DNA: TGCGCCAGCAGCTTGGGCCGGACTAGCGGGAGTCTTGGCGGGGAGCTGTTTTTT
CDR3 protein: CASSLGRTSGSLGGELFF
J gene: TRBJ2-2
D gene: TRBD2
clone size: many
V gene: TRBV5-1

CDR3 DNA: TGTGCCAGCAGTTTAAGAGACAGGCGGTGGGCTGAAGCTTTCTTT
CDR3 protein: CASSLRDRRWAEAFF
J gene: TRBJ1-1
D gene: NA
clone size: many
V gene: TRBV12-3/TRBV12-4

CDR3 DNA: TGTGCCAGCAGCCGCGCCCAGGGCCAATTAAGCTCCTACGAGCAGTACTTC
CDR3 protein: CASSRAQGQLSSYEQYF
J gene: TRBJ2-7
D gene: NA
clone size: many
V gene: TRBV5-5

CDR3 DNA: TGTGCCAGCAGGGGGGACTCCTACGAGCAGTACTTC
CDR3 protein: CASRGDSYEQYF
J gene: TRBJ2-7
D gene: NA
clone size: many
V gene: TRBV2